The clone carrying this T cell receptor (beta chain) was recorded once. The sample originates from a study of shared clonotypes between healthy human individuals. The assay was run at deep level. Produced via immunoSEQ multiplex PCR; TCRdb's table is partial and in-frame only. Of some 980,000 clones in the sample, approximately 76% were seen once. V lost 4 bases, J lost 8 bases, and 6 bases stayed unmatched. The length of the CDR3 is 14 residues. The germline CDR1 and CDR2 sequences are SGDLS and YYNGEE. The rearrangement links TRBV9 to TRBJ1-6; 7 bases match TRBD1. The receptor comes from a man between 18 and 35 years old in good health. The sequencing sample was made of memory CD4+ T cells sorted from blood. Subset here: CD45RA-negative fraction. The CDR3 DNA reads TGTGCCAGCAGCCGGACAGGAAGGGATTCACCCCTCCACTTT. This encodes CASSRTGRDSPLHF.